This TCR beta chain was sequenced during a study of post-analysis software for immune sequencing data. Overall study context: Disease courses included relapsing-remitting, secondary progressive and progressive-relapsing multiple sclerosis. General study results and limits: Controls had significantly higher normalized Chao1 diversity than multiple sclerosis patients. Those samples that were prepared in the same batch co-clustered strongly by F measure. In patients, TRBV5-6, TRBV5-1 and TRBV20-1 belonged to roughly 5 TRBV segments found more frequently than in controls.

Regarding this clonotype: What it binds is not known.

Sequencing libraries made from TCR beta cDNA carried unique molecular identifiers. TCRdb reanalysed the PCR reads using MiXCR and keeps one entry per CDR3 protein. The top ten clones hold 4.5% to 7.5% of a sample with about 540,000 distinct CDR3 sequences, about a third of them seen once. CDR1 and CDR2 from the germline V gene are SNHLY and FYNNEI. The V gene lost 7 bases and the J gene lost 1 base, with 25 bases spanning the gap. The CDR3 spans 18 residues. The chain recombines TRBV2 with TRBJ1-1; D is perhaps TRBD1 (6 bases). This sequence originates from a girl aged 2 to 17 with multiple sclerosis. The sequenced sample consisted of blood. CDR3 bases: TGTGCCAGCACCGAAGGATTGGGTAAACTGACAGGGAACACTGAAGCTTTCTTT. Translating it yields CASTEGLGKLTGNTEAFF.